Below, one T cell receptor beta chain is given with its context. Original data processing: Estimated nucleated cell counts came from reference gene primer amplification. Here immunoSEQ multiplex PCR was the method, and the copy in TCRdb shows in-frame clones only, minus some. That table gives V, J and clone size, and the DNA gave D and trimming. The sample has hundreds of thousands of clones; around 89% are singletons. The germline CDR1 and CDR2 sequences are SNHLY and FYNNEI. The V end was cut by 6 bases, the J end by 1 base, with 12 bases between. The CDR3 totals 14 residues. This specimen belongs to a study of blood T cell repertoires in COVID-19. Living in about 25 US areas, the participants were between roughly 18 and 89 years of age. Which cohort a participant joined came from the clinical history participants gave.

This chain links TRBV2 with TRBJ1-1; D perhaps matches TRBD1 (5 bases). This clonotype was obtained from a woman aged 25-40 years who had recovered from COVID-19. The specimen sequenced was PBMCs or T cells enriched from blood (not recorded which). The CDR3 sequence is CASSAGRTNTEAFF. In DNA, the CDR3 is TGTGCCAGCAGCGCGGGACGGACGAACACTGAAGCTTTCTTT.